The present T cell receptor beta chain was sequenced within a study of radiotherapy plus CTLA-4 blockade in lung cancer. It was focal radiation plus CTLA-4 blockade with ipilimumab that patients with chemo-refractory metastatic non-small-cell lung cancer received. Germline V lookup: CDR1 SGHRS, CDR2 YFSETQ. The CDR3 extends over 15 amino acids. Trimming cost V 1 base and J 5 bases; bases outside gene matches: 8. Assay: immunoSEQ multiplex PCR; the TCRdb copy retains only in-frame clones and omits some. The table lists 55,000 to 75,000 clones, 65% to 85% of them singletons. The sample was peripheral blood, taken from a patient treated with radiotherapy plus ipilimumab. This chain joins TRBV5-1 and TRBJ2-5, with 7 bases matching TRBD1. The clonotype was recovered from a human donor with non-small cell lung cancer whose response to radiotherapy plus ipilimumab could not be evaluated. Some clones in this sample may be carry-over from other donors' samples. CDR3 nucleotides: TGCGCCAGCAGCTTGATCCCGGGACAGAGCGAGACCCAGTACTTC. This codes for CASSLIPGQSETQYF.